Listed below are T cell receptor beta chains from one sample, sequenced in a study of blood T cell repertoires in COVID-19. Libraries were prepared by immunoSEQ multiplex PCR; TCRdb keeps only in-frame clonotypes and omits some of them. The data hold roughly 200,000 clones, with 80% to 90% observed a single time. Input material: peripheral blood. The receptors were sampled from a woman at least 80 years old with COVID-19, enrolled during active disease. Each CDR3 is given with its conserved first and last residue. The D gene is left open where the match is weak. Part of the rows lack a size; the others show once, few, many or a class for expanded clones.

v_gene,j_gene,d_gene,abundance,CDR3aa,CDR3nt
TRBV6-2/TRBV6-3,TRBJ2-5,-,few,CASSLGEVETQYF,TGTGCCAGCAGCCTAGGGGAGGTGGAGACCCAGTACTTC
TRBV11-2,TRBJ1-1,-,-,CASAGPMNTEAFF,TGTGCCAGTGCAGGGCCCATGAACACTGAAGCTTTCTTT
TRBV15,TRBJ2-2,TRBD1,once,CATSRDRGTGGNTGELFF,TGTGCCACCAGCAGAGATCGTGGGACAGGGGGCAACACCGGGGAGCTGTTTTTT
TRBV28,TRBJ2-7,-,-,CASSLRGGEQYF,TGTGCCAGCAGTTTGAGGGGAGGCGAGCAGTACTTC
TRBV21-1,TRBJ1-1,-,-,CASSNPRQLNTEAFF,TGTGCCAGCAGCAACCCCAGACAGCTGAACACTGAAGCTTTCTTT
TRBV2,TRBJ1-5,TRBD1,-,CASRDRGQPQHF,TGTGCCAGCCGGGACAGGGGGCAGCCCCAGCATTTT
TRBV3-1/TRBV3-2,TRBJ1-1,-,-,CASSQDSREAFF,TGTGCCAGCAGCCAAGATTCCCGTGAAGCTTTCTTT
TRBV9,TRBJ2-1,TRBD2,-,CASSVAGASGEILDNEQFF,TGTGCCAGCAGCGTAGCTGGGGCTAGCGGGGAAATATTGGACAATGAGCAGTTCTTC
TRBV5-4,TRBJ1-1,TRBD1,-,CASSLGDRAEAFF,TGTGCCAGCAGCTTGGGGGACAGGGCTGAAGCTTTCTTT
TRBV5-4,TRBJ1-4,-,-,CASSSGGAGTGTNEKLFF,TGTGCCAGCAGCTCGGGGGGGGCCGGGACTGGAACTAATGAAAAACTGTTTTTT
TRBV6-1,TRBJ1-5,-,-,CASSEVGGGNQPQHF,TGTGCCAGCAGTGAAGTGGGGGGTGGCAATCAGCCCCAGCATTTT
TRBV2,TRBJ1-3,-,-,CASGRANSGNTIYF,TGTGCCAGCGGGAGGGCTAACTCTGGAAACACCATATATTTT
TRBV19,TRBJ1-6,-,-,CASSEGGRWGSPLHF,TGTGCCAGTAGTGAGGGGGGGCGATGGGGTTCACCCCTCCACTTT
TRBV28,TRBJ2-2,-,once,CASRPGLNTGELFF,TGTGCCAGCAGACCGGGACTTAACACCGGGGAGCTGTTTTTT
TRBV9,TRBJ1-1,TRBD1,-,CASSPWTGELNGAFF,TGTGCCAGCAGCCCTTGGACAGGGGAATTAAACGGAGCTTTCTTT